The clone carrying this TCR beta chain was counted only a few times. Its antigen is as yet unknown. The entry originates in a study of T-cell memory formation after mild COVID-19. General study findings and limits: Confirmation of SARS-CoV-2 specificity was lacking for second-wave clones peaking day 37. CD4/CD8 balance held among clones contracting day 15 to 85, and later expanders leaned CD4+. Pre-infection memory carried some responding clones, suggesting that cross-reactive memory joined.

The CDR3 has 15 residues. CDR1 is SGHTA, CDR2 FQGNSA, per germline. Trimming at V came to 5 bases and at J to 5 bases, leaving 5 bases not matched to a gene. Via MiXCR, TCRdb re-called the 5' RACE reads, giving one row per CDR3 protein. Of more than 300,000 distinct CDR3 sequences detected, roughly 15% appear once; the ten largest clones hold approximately 22%. The sequenced sample was PBMCs or a T cell subset sorted from them (not recorded which). The origin of this receptor is a man aged 18 to 30 who had mild COVID-19 (a few samples of this study predate the infection). Cell type and time point are not known. The chain has TRBV7-2 and TRBJ2-1, with 11 bases identical to TRBD2. In DNA, the CDR3 is TGTGCCAGCAGCACCGGGACTAGCGGAGACAATGAGCAGTTCTTC. As protein: CASSTGTSGDNEQFF.